The present T cell receptor (beta chain) was sequenced within a study of response to subunit inactivated influenza vaccine. Unmatched junction bases numbered 5, after V lost 5 bases and J lost 2 bases. Germline values: CDR1 SGHRS, CDR2 YFSETQ. CDR3 length equals 14 residues. TCRdb independently ran MiXCR on the RT-PCR reads; one entry per CDR3 protein. The profile shows roughly 540,000 distinct CDR3 sequences, approximately 24% of them singletons. These data also featured in a second study, about T cells expressing NK-cell markers. That study adds: Synthesis of TCR beta cDNA relied on 5'RACE template switching carrying UMIs.

This chain connects TRBV5-1 to TRBJ2-3; 7 nucleotides align to TRBD2. This material consisted of CD4+ T cells sorted from PBMCs, taken 11 to 12 days after vaccination. The receptor was derived from a man aged 50 to 60 who received an inactivated influenza vaccine. The CDR3 DNA sequence: TGCGCCAGCAGTATGGCGGGAGTCACAGATACGCAGTATTTT. Its translation: CASSMAGVTDTQYF.